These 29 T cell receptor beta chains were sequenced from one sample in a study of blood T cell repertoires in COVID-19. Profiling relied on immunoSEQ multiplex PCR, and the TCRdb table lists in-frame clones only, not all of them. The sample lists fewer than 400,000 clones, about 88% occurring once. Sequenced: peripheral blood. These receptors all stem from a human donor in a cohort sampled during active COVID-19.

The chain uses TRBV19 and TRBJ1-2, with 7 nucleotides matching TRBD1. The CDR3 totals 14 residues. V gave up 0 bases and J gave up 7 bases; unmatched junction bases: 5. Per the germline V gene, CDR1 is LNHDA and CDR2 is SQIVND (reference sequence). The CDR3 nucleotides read TGTGCCAGTAGTATAGAGCGACAGGGTTTTGGCTACACCTTC. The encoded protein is CASSIERQGFGYTF.

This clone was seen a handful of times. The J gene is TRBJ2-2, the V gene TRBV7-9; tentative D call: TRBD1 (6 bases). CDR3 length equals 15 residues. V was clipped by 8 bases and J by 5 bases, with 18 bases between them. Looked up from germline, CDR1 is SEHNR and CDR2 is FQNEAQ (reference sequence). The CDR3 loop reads CASVQGHLLTGELFF. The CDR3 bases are TGTGCCAGCGTACAGGGACACCTACTTACCGGGGAGCTGTTTTTT.

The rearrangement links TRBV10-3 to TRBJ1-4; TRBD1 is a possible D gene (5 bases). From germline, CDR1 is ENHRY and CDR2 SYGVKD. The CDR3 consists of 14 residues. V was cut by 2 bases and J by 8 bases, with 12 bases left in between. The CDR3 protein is CAISEGREGEKLFF. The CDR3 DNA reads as TGTGCCATCAGTGAGGGCAGGGAAGGGGAAAAACTGTTTTTT.

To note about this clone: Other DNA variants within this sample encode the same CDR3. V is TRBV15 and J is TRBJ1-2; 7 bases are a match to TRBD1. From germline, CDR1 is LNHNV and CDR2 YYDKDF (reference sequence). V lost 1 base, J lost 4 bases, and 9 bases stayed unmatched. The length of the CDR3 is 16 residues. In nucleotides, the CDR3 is TGTGCCACCAGCAGAGCTCCGGAGGGGGCGAGCTATGGCTACACCTTC. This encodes CATSRAPEGASYGYTF.

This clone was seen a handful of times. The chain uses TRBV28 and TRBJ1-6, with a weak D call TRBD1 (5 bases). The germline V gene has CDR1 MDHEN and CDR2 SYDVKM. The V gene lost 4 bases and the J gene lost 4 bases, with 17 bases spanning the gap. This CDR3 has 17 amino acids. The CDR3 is CASSSDRVGGYNSPLHF. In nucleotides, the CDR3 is TGTGCCAGCAGTTCGGACCGAGTTGGGGGGTATAATTCACCCCTCCACTTT.

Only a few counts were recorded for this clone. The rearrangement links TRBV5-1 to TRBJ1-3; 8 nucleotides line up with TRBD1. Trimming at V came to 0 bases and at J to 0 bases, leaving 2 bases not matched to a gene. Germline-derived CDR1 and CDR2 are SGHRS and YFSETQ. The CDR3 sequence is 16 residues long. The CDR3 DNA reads TGCGCCAGCAGCTTGGGCAGGGGGCCCTCTGGAAACACCATATATTTT. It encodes CASSLGRGPSGNTIYF.

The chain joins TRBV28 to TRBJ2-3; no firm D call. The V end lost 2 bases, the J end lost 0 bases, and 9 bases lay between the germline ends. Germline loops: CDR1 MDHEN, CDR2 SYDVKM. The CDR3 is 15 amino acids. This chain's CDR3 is CASSLDLPSTDTQYF. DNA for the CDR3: TGTGCCAGCAGTTTAGACTTACCTAGCACAGATACGCAGTATTTT.

In DNA form, the CDR3 reads TGTGCCAGCAGCCGCACAGGGGTGGATGGTTCACCCCTCCACTTT. It codes for CASSRTGVDGSPLHF. J is TRBJ1-6 and V is TRBV7-2, with TRBD1 matching 7 bases. V lost 5 bases, J lost 9 bases, and 10 bases stayed unmatched. This CDR3 spans 15 amino acids. Germline assignment: CDR1 SGHTA and CDR2 FQGNSA.

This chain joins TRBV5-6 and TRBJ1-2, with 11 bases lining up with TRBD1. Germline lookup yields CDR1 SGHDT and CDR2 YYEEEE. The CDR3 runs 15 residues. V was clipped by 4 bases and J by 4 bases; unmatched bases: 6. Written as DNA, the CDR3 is TGTGCCAGCAGCCCCAGGACAGGGGGCAGCTATGGCTACACCTTC. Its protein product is CASSPRTGGSYGYTF. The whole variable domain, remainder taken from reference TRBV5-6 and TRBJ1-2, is DAGVTQSPTHLIKTRGQQVTLRCSPKSGHDTVSWYQQALGQGPQFIFQYYEEEERQRGNFPDRFSGHQFPNYSSELNVNALLLGDSALYLCASSPRTGGSYGYTFGSGTRLTVV.

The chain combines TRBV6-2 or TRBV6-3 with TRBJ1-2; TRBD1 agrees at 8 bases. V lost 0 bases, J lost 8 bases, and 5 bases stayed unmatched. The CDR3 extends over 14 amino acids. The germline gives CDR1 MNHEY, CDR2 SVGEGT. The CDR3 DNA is TGTGCCAGCAGTTACTCACAGGGGGTGAACGGCTACACCTTC. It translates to CASSYSQGVNGYTF.

The CDR3: CASARQSGDFAYEQYF. In DNA form, the CDR3 reads TGTGCCAGCGCACGCCAGTCCGGGGACTTCGCCTACGAGCAGTACTTC. The chain joins TRBV18 to TRBJ2-7, with a possible D match to TRBD2 (6 bases). Trimming shortened V by 8 bases and J by 2 bases, and 22 bases separated the two germline ends. This CDR3 is 16 amino acids long. Germline CDR1 KGHSH, CDR2 LQKENI.

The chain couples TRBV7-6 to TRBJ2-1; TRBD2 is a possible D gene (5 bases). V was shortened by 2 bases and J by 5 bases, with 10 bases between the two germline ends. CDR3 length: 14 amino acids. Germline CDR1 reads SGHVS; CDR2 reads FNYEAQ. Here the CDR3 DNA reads TGTGCCAGCAGCTTAAAGCGGACGGACAATGAGCAGTTCTTC. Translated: CASSLKRTDNEQFF.

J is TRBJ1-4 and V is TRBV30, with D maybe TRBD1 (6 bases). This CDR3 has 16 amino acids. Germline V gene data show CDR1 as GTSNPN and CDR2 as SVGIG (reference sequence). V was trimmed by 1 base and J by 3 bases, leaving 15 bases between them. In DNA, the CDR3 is TGTGCCTGGAGTGACCCTAAGGGGGGGTCTAATGAAAAACTGTTTTTT. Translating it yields CAWSDPKGGSNEKLFF.

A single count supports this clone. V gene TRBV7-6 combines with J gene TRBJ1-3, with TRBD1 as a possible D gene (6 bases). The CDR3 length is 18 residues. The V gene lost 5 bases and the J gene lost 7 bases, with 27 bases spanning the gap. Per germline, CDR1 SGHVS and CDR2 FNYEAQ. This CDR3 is CASSRRSAAQGTVNTIYF. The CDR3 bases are TGTGCCAGCAGCCGCAGGTCCGCCGCACAGGGAACGGTGAACACCATATATTTT.

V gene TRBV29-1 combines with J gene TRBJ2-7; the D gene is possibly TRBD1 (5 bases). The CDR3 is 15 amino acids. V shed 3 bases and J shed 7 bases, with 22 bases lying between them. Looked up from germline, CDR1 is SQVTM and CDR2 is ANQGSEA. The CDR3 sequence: CSVDLAEQGIREQYF. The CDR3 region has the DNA TGCAGCGTTGACTTGGCGGAGCAGGGAATACGGGAGCAGTACTTC.

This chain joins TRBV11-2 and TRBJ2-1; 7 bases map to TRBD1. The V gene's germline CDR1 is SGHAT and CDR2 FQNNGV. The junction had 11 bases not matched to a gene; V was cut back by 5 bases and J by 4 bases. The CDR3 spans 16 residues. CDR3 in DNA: TGTGCCAGCAGCCCATATACCGGGACAGAGTACAATGAGCAGTTCTTC. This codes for CASSPYTGTEYNEQFF.

The CDR3 protein is CASSLAPGAEAFF. CDR3 nucleotide sequence: TGTGCCAGCAGCTTAGCCCCGGGGGCTGAAGCTTTCTTT. The genes are TRBV7-7 and TRBJ1-1; a possible D gene is TRBD1 (5 bases). V lost 0 bases and J 6 bases, leaving 8 bases between the germline ends. Per germline, CDR1 SSHAT and CDR2 FNYEAQ (reference sequence). The CDR3 sequence is 13 residues long.

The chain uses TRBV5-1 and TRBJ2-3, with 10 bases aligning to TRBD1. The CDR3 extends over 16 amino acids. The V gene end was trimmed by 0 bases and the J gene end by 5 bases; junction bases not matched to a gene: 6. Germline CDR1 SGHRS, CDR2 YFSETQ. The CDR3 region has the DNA TGCGCCAGCAGCTTGGCCGTGGGGACAGGGGAAGATACGCAGTATTTT. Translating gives CASSLAVGTGEDTQYF. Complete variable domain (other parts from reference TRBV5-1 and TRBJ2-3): KAGVTQTPRYLIKTRGQQVTLSCSPISGHRSVSWYQQTPGQGLQFLFEYFSETQRNKGNFPGRFSGRQFSNSRSEMNVSTLELGDSALYLCASSLAVGTGEDTQYFGPGTRLTVL.

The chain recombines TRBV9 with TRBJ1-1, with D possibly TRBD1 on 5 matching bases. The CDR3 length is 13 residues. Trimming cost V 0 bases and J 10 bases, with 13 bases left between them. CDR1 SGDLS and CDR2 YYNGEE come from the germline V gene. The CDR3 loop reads CASSVAGAGPAFF. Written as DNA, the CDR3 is TGTGCCAGCAGCGTAGCTGGGGCAGGACCAGCTTTCTTT.

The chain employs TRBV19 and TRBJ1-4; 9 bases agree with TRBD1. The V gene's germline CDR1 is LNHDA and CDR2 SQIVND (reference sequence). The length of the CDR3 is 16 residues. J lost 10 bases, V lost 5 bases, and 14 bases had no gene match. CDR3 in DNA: TGTGCCAGTAGTGGACTGGGACAGGGAATAGGAGGAAAACTGTTTTTT. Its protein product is CASSGLGQGIGGKLFF. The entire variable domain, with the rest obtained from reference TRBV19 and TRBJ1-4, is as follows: DGGITQSPKYLFRKEGQNVTLSCEQNLNHDAMYWYRQDPGQGLRLIYYSQIVNDFQKGDIAEGYSVSREKKESFPLTVTSAQKNPTAFYLCASSGLGQGIGGKLFFGSGTQLSVL.

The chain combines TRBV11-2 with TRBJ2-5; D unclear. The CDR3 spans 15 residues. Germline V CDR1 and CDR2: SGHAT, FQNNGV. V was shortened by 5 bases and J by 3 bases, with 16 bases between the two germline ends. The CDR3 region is CASSRRVQPEETQYF. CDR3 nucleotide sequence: TGTGCCAGCAGCCGACGGGTGCAGCCCGAAGAGACCCAGTACTTC.

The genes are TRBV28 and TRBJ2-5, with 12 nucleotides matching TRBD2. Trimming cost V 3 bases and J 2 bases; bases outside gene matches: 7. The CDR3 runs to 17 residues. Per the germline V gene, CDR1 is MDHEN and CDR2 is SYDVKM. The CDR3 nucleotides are TGTGCCAGCAGTTTCCCCCCGACTAGCGGGAGACAAGAGACCCAGTACTTC. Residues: CASSFPPTSGRQETQYF.

Here the CDR3 DNA reads TGCGCCAGCAGCGCCGGGACAGTCTATGGCTACACCTTC. Encoded protein: CASSAGTVYGYTF. The chain has TRBV5-1 and TRBJ1-2, with 7 positions matching TRBD1. The CDR3 spans 13 residues. Germline loops: CDR1 SGHRS, CDR2 YFSETQ. Losses at the gene ends were 4 bases for V and 4 bases for J; bases not matched to a gene: 4.

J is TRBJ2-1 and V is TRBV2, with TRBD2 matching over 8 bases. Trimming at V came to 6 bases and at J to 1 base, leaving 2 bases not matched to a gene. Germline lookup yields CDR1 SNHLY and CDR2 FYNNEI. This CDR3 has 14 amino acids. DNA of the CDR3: TGTGCCAGCAGCACTAGCGGTTCCTACAATGAGCAGTTCTTC. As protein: CASSTSGSYNEQFF. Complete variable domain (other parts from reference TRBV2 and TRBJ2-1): EPEVTQTPSHQVTQMGQEVILRCVPISNHLYFYWYRQILGQKVEFLVSFYNNEISEKSEIFDDQFSVERPDGSNFTLKIRSTKLEDSAMYFCASSTSGSYNEQFFGPGTRLTVL.

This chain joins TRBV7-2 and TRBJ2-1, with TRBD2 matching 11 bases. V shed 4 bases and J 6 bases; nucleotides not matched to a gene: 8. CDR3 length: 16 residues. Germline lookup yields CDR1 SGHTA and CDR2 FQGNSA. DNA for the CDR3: TGTGCCAGCAGCTCTAGGGTAGCGGGAGGGGGCAATGAGCAGTTCTTC. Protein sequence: CASSSRVAGGGNEQFF.

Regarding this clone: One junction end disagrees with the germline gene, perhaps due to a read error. The CDR3 loop is CGSSGSGTQYF. CDR3 nucleotide sequence: TGCGGGAGTAGCGGGAGCGGGACCCAGTACTTC. The V call is TRBV30, the J call TRBJ2-5, with 9 nucleotides matching TRBD2. The CDR3 is 11 residues long. Germline-derived CDR1 and CDR2 are GTSNPN and SVGIG (reference sequence).

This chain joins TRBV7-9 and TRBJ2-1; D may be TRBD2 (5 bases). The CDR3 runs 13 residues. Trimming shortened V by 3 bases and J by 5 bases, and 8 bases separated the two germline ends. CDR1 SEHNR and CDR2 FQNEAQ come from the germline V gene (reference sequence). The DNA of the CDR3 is TGTGCCAGCAGCTTTGGACTGAACAATGAGCAGTTCTTC. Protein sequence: CASSFGLNNEQFF.

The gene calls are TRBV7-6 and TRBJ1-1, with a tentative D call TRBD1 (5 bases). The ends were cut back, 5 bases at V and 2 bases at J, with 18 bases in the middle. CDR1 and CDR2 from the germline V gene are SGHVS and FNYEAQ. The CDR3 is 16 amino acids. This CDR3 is CASSPHLAGLNTEAFF. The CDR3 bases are TGTGCCAGCAGCCCACACCTCGCAGGGCTCAACACTGAAGCTTTCTTT.

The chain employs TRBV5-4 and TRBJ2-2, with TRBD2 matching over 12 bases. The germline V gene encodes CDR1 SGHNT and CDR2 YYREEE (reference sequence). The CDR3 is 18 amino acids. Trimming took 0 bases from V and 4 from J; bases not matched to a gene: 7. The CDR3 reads CASSLGLAGVGSTGELFF. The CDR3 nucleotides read TGTGCCAGCAGCTTGGGACTAGCGGGAGTGGGGAGCACCGGGGAGCTGTTTTTT.